This T cell receptor (beta chain) was sequenced during a study of blood T cell repertoires in COVID-19 (dated by TCRdb to between 2020 and 2021). For the wider study: Collaborator samples came from the United States, Italy and Spain and covered acute and convalescent phases of COVID-19. The prospective study material was composed of cDNA or gDNA derived from T cells, B-cell-depleted T cells, or PBMCs. The samples were drawn from two sources: the first 160 participants of the ongoing ImmuneRACE study, and 1,254 subjects contributed by 6 global collaborators. Nearly every sample came with metadata listing a de-identified subject ID, COVID-19 status, age in years and sex. Where HLA class I and class II types were available, the types were taken from metadata supplied by the sample provider, not from assay-based typing. Deeply sampled blood TCRbeta repertoires from subjects exposed to, actively infected with, or recovered from COVID-19 were included in the dataset. A freely available public database, intended as a resource for researchers studying the immune response to SARS-CoV-2, is where the repertoires were released. General study outcomes and caveats: The amount of clinical and demographic metadata varied by source and participant and was provided uncurated.

About this clone itself: Its antigen is currently not known. Base qualities are not recorded, but no much larger clone differs from it by a single base.

CDR1 SGHTA and CDR2 FQGTGA were looked up in the germline V gene. The germline V and J ends show losses of 1 base and 5 bases respectively, and no gene match explains 5 bases of the junction. The CDR3, from cysteine to phenylalanine, totals 15 residues. Only CDR3 DNA remains: 45 bases, in frame from the first base. TCRbeta CDR3 regions were amplified from genomic DNA using the immunoSEQ Assay, a bias-controlled multiplex PCR. As for the authors' bioinformatics: The number of nucleated cells in each sample was estimated from the amplification of reference gene primers within the assay. To quantify the absolute abundance of each unique TCRbeta CDR3 rearrangement, sequence reads were collapsed and filtered. For each sample, productive Simpson clonality was calculated by taking the square root of Simpson's diversity index across productive rearrangements. Imported from immuneACCESS, the table was reduced by TCRdb to in-frame sequences with V and J called. These copies leave out some clones; in studies compared against another copy, an unresolved V gene accounts for under half, and the cause of the remainder is not known. V and J calls and clone size are those listed in that table; D and trimming were worked out from the DNA. The sample table holds about 280,000 clones, of which about 90% were seen once. Under 2.5% of the sample is in the top ten clones.

In the prospective study, participants were about 18 to 95 years old, resided in fewer than 25 geographic areas of the United States, and were enrolled through a virtual design. In the prospective study, cohorts were assigned on the basis of participant-reported clinical history obtained from a screening survey and a study questionnaire. ImmuneRACE Cohort 3 recovered participants were defined by two consecutive negative NP/OP PCR tests, healthcare professional clearance, or symptom resolution. Each participant in the prospective study had whole blood, serum and a nasopharyngeal or oropharyngeal swab collected by mobile phlebotomists. Participants in the prospective study had the option to provide additional blood draws and questionnaires over an approximately 2-month period. Before DNA extraction, prospective study blood samples were shipped either frozen or at room temperature.

Recombination connected TRBV7-3 to TRBJ2-1; a stretch of 7 junction bases matches TRBD1. Sequencing was done on a sample of PBMCs or T cells enriched from blood (not recorded which). This TCR was recovered from a woman aged 55 to 70 who had recovered from COVID-19. The CDR3 is CASSLIGQVNNEQFF. Read as DNA, the sequence is TGTGCCAGCAGCTTAATAGGACAGGTCAACAATGAGCAGTTCTTC.